Listed below are T cell receptor beta chains from one sample, sequenced in a study of molecular identifiers for immune sequencing clone quantification. A single record per CDR3 protein comes from TCRdb applying MiXCR to the PCR reads. This table has 80,000 to 100,000 distinct CDR3 sequences, approximately 24% appearing once. Sequencing was done on a sample of naive CD8+ T cells from blood, with Jurkat cell RNA spiked in. Receptors originate from a human donor in good health. Some libraries in this study had Jurkat cell RNA spiked in. The CDR3 runs from the conserved cysteine through the conserved F or W. A D gene is named only where the DNA matches it firmly. Only part of the rows carry a size: once, few, many, or a class if the clone is expanded.

abundance,v_gene,j_gene,d_gene,CDR3aa,CDR3nt
many,TRBV2,TRBJ1-5,NA,CASSDVGPGNQPQHF,TGTGCCAGCAGTGATGTGGGGCCCGGCAATCAGCCCCAGCATTTT
many,TRBV4-3,TRBJ2-3,NA,CASTPEGGAGDSTDTQYF,TGCGCCAGCACTCCTGAAGGGGGGGCGGGGGACAGCACAGATACGCAGTATTTT
many,TRBV6-5,TRBJ2-7,TRBD2,CASSYAASGVVEQYF,TGTGCCAGCAGTTATGCGGCTAGCGGGGTTGTTGAGCAGTACTTC
few,TRBV3-1,TRBJ2-7,NA,CASSQDPYRRFYEQYF,TGTGCCAGCAGCCAAGACCCTTACAGGAGGTTCTACGAGCAGTACTTC
NA,TRBV5-6,TRBJ1-5,NA,CASSLRSQPQHF,TGTGCCAGCAGCTTAAGGTCTCAGCCCCAGCATTTT
NA,TRBV4-1,TRBJ2-2,NA,CASSQDLKTGSNTGELFF,TGCGCCAGCAGCCAAGATCTGAAGACGGGGTCGAACACCGGGGAGCTGTTTTTT
many,TRBV5-8,TRBJ1-5,NA,CASSLSQPQHF,TGTGCCAGCAGCTTGTCTCAGCCCCAGCATTTT
few,TRBV29-1,TRBJ1-1,NA,CSAHRNTEAFF,TGCAGCGCCCATCGGAACACTGAAGCTTTCTTT
many,TRBV2,TRBJ2-5,TRBD1,CASGQGASYQETQYF,TGTGCCAGCGGGCAGGGGGCTTCGTACCAAGAGACCCAGTACTTC
few,TRBV19,TRBJ2-1,NA,CASTPGDPVRSNYNEQFF,TGTGCCAGTACCCCAGGGGACCCGGTCCGCTCTAACTACAATGAGCAGTTCTTC
few,TRBV6-2/TRBV6-3,TRBJ2-3,TRBD2,CASSPISSGGPSSTDTQYF,TGTGCCAGCAGTCCGATCTCTAGCGGGGGGCCCTCCAGCACAGATACGCAGTATTTT
few,TRBV6-2/TRBV6-3,TRBJ1-2,NA,CASSYSIAARDYGYTF,TGTGCCAGCAGTTACTCGATTGCTGCGAGGGACTATGGCTACACCTTC
many,TRBV7-9,TRBJ2-3,NA,CASSAPWGSPDTQYF,TGTGCCAGCAGCGCACCGTGGGGGTCTCCAGATACGCAGTATTTT
many,TRBV7-9,TRBJ2-2,NA,CASSLEYRDTGELFF,TGTGCCAGCAGCCTAGAGTACAGGGACACCGGGGAGCTGTTTTTT
NA,TRBV5-6,TRBJ2-7,NA,CASSLGSPYEQYF,TGTGCCAGCAGCTTGGGCAGCCCCTACGAGCAGTACTTC
many,TRBV28,TRBJ1-5,TRBD1,CASSPAGTGTYSNQPQHF,TGTGCCAGCAGTCCCGCCGGGACAGGGACTTATAGCAATCAGCCCCAGCATTTT
NA,TRBV7-9,TRBJ2-1,NA,CASSPPQASSYNEQSF,TGTGCCAGCAGCCCTCCTCAGGCTAGCTCCTACAATGAGCAGTCCTTC
many,TRBV2,TRBJ2-4,NA,CASSETRPTNKNIQYF,TGTGCCAGCAGTGAAACCAGGCCTACTAACAAAAACATTCAGTACTTC
NA,TRBV5-1,TRBJ2-5,NA,CASGLLGLETQYF,TGCGCCAGCGGCCTCTTGGGGCTAGAGACCCAGTACTTC